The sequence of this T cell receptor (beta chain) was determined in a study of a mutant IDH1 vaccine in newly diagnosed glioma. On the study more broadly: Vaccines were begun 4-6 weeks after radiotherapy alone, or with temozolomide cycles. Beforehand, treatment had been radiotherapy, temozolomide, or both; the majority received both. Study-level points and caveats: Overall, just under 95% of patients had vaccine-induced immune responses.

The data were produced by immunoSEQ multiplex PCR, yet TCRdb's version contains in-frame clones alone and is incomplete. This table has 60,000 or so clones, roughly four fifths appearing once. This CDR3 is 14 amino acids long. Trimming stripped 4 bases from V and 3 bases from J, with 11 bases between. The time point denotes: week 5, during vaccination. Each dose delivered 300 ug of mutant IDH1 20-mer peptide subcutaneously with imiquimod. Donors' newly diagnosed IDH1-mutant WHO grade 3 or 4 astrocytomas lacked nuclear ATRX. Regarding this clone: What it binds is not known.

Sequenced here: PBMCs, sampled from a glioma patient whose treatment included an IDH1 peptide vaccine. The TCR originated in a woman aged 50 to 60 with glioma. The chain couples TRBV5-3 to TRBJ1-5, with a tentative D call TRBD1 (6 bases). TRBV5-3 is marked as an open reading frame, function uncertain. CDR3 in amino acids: CARSPMGANQPQHF. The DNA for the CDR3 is TGTGCCAGAAGCCCAATGGGGGCCAATCAGCCCCAGCATTTT.